One and the same sample provided the 24 T cell receptor beta chains below, sequenced in a study of T cells in Graves' hyperthyroidism and ophthalmopathy. Amplification yielded TCR beta CDR3 regions, with RNA transcripts as the source. With the HTBI primer set, the TCR CDR3 went through a first round of RT-PCR. One entry per CDR3 protein results from TCRdb running MiXCR on the multiplex PCR reads. The data hold hundreds of thousands of distinct CDR3 sequences, with roughly a quarter observed a single time. What was sequenced was blood. The receptors derive from a woman in her 30s with Graves' ophthalmopathy.

This clonotype was counted at least ten times. The chain has TRBV12-3 or TRBV12-4 and TRBJ1-5; no reliable D call. This CDR3 is built from 14 residues. V was pared by 3 bases and J by 0 bases, with 6 bases between. This CDR3 reads CASSFSYSNQPQHF. The DNA for the CDR3 is TGTGCCAGCAGTTTTTCGTATAGCAATCAGCCCCAGCATTTT.

This clonotype was counted at least ten times. The junction and the germline gene differ at one end; a read error may be behind it. The chain links TRBV2 to TRBJ1-2, with 7 bases that match TRBD1. The CDR3 runs to 13 residues. In germline, CDR1 is SNHLY, CDR2 FYNNEI. Here the CDR3 DNA reads TGTACCAGCAGTCGACAGGGAGATGGTGGCTACACCTTC. This sequence encodes CTSSRQGDGGYTF.

The gene calls are TRBV6-1 and TRBJ1-2; possible D gene TRBD1, 6 bases. Trimming stripped 4 bases from V and 13 bases from J, with 22 bases between. Germline V gene sequence: CDR1 MNHNS, CDR2 SASEGT. The CDR3 sequence is 14 residues long. CDR3 nucleotides: TGTGCCAGCAGTGTTATCAGGGGCCCGGATGGGATCACCTTC. It encodes CASSVIRGPDGITF.

The rearrangement joins TRBV5-1 to TRBJ2-2; D might be TRBD1 (5 bases). The V end was cut by 4 bases, the J end by 7 bases, with 17 bases between. The CDR3 is made up of 15 amino acids. Germline CDR1 reads SGHRS; CDR2 reads YFSETQ. Written as DNA, the CDR3 is TGCGCCAGCAGCGAACGCCAGGGAAGTGGCGGGGAGCTGTTTTTT. Its protein is CASSERQGSGGELFF.

This chain uses TRBV10-3 with TRBJ1-5; unclear D gene. The CDR3 has 14 amino acids. The germline CDR1 and CDR2 sequences are ENHRY and SYGVKD. Trimming shortened V by 0 bases and J by 6 bases, and 9 bases separated the two germline ends. The CDR3 region has the DNA TGTGCCATCAGTGAGTCAACAGAACTTCAGCCCCAGCATTTT. It encodes CAISESTELQPQHF.

The chain recombines TRBV28 with TRBJ1-1; D unclear. V lost 3 bases, J lost 13 bases, and 9 bases lay in between. The germline CDR1 and CDR2 sequences are MDHEN and SYDVKM. This CDR3 spans 10 amino acids. CDR3 residues: CASSFRNVFF. In DNA form, the CDR3 reads TGTGCCAGCAGTTTCAGAAACGTTTTCTTT.

In its sample, this clonotype was seen many times. This chain links TRBV7-2 with TRBJ2-2, with 10 bases lining up with TRBD1. V trimming: 5 bases; J trimming: 5 bases; junction bases outside the gene matches: 5. CDR3 length: 15 residues. CDR1 and CDR2 from the germline V gene are SGHTA and FQGNSA. The CDR3 region has the DNA TGTGCCAGCAGCCTCGGACAGGGGGGGACCGGGGAGCTGTTTTTT. Its protein is CASSLGQGGTGELFF.

The chain uses TRBV20-1 and TRBJ1-2; no clear D gene. Trimming left V 4 bases short and J 6 bases short, with 6 bases between. Germline assignment: CDR1 DFQATT and CDR2 SNEGSKA (reference sequence). The CDR3 is 10 amino acids. The CDR3 DNA reads as TGCAGTGCTACCGGGAATGGCTACACCTTC. This codes for CSATGNGYTF.

This clonotype was seen many times. V and J are TRBV7-9 and TRBJ2-7; TRBD1 is a possible D gene (6 bases). Germline values: CDR1 SEHNR, CDR2 FQNEAQ (reference sequence). V was pared by 3 bases and J by 2 bases, with 11 bases between. This CDR3 has 14 residues. This CDR3 reads CASSLGSGAYEQYF. The CDR3 nucleotides are TGTGCCAGCAGCTTGGGGTCAGGGGCCTACGAGCAGTACTTC.

There are many counts of this clonotype. The chain is built from TRBV12-3 or TRBV12-4 and TRBJ2-7; D is possibly TRBD2 (6 bases). Trimming left V 6 bases short and J 2 bases short, with 14 bases between. The CDR3 consists of 14 residues. The CDR3 DNA follows: TGTGCCAGCAGGGGACTTAGGGGCACCTACGAGCAGTACTTC. Translating gives CASRGLRGTYEQYF.

This clonotype was seen more than once but under ten times. Written as DNA, the CDR3 is TGTGCCAGCTTCTCGAGACTCTACGAGCAGTACTTC. This sequence encodes CASFSRLYEQYF. The chain combines TRBV28 with TRBJ2-7; D not resolved. The CDR3 length is 12 residues. CDR1 MDHEN and CDR2 SYDVKM come from the germline V gene. Trimming pared 8 bases from V and 3 bases from J, leaving 11 bases between.

This chain uses TRBV28 with TRBJ1-2; D is unclear. Trimming removed 1 base at V and 6 bases at J, with 15 bases between. CDR3 length: 15 amino acids. The germline CDR1 and CDR2 sequences are MDHEN and SYDVKM. CDR3: CASSLSRAGQNGYTF. CDR3 DNA: TGTGCCAGCAGTTTATCTAGGGCGGGTCAAAATGGCTACACCTTC.

There are many counts of this clonotype. This chain connects TRBV6-5 to TRBJ1-2; TRBD1 matches 9 bases. V was clipped by 5 bases and J by 2 bases; unmatched bases: 6. Germline CDR1 reads MNHEY; CDR2 reads SVGAGI. This CDR3 is 15 amino acids long. The CDR3 DNA reads TGTGCCAGCAGTCCTAGGACAGGGGCGAACTATGGCTACACCTTC. Protein: CASSPRTGANYGYTF.

The chain is built from TRBV6-1 and TRBJ1-1, with 12 bases that match TRBD1. V lost 3 bases, J lost 5 bases, and 7 bases stayed unmatched. The germline V gene encodes CDR1 MNHNS and CDR2 SASEGT. The CDR3 covers 16 residues. CDR3 protein: CASSDRDRGRRTEAFF. The DNA for the CDR3 is TGTGCCAGCAGTGATAGGGACAGGGGGCGGCGAACTGAAGCTTTCTTT.

Ten or more counts support this clonotype. The gene calls are TRBV12-3 or TRBV12-4 and TRBJ2-5; TRBD2 might be the D (5 bases). The V end was cut by 3 bases, the J end by 9 bases, with 14 bases between. The CDR3 is made up of 13 amino acids. The CDR3 region is CASSFGVQRAQYF. CDR3 DNA sequence: TGTGCCAGCAGTTTCGGGGTCCAGAGGGCCCAGTACTTC.

This clonotype was detected ten times or more. The chain links TRBV20-1 to TRBJ1-1, with D possibly TRBD1 on 5 matching bases. CDR1 and CDR2 from the germline V gene are DFQATT and SNEGSKA (reference sequence). The CDR3 sequence is 18 residues long. With 3 bases removed from V and 4 bases from J, the gap between germline ends came to 27 bases. The CDR3 spells CSASPRLRQTQWGTEAFF. The CDR3 region has the DNA TGCAGTGCTAGTCCGCGCCTAAGACAGACCCAGTGGGGCACTGAAGCTTTCTTT.

In this sample, this clonotype turned up many times. CDR3 bases: TGTGCCAGCTCACCAGGGCGGAGTCATCAGCCCCAGCATTTT. It codes for CASSPGRSHQPQHF. The chain is built from TRBV18 and TRBJ1-5, with D uncertain. Germline V gene lookup returns CDR1 KGHSH and CDR2 LQKENI. The CDR3 extends over 14 amino acids. The V gene lost 2 bases and the J gene lost 5 bases, with 10 bases spanning the gap. Full variable domain (outside the CDR3, taken from reference TRBV18 and TRBJ1-5): NAGVMQNPRHLVRRRGQEARLRCSPMKGHSHVYWYRQLPEEGLKFMVYLQKENIIDESGMPKERFSAEFPKEGPSILRIQQVVRGDSAAYFCASSPGRSHQPQHFGDGTRLSIL.

This clonotype occurred many times. The chain carries TRBV2 and TRBJ2-2; TRBD1 matches at 8 bases. This CDR3 has 15 amino acids. Germline V lookup: CDR1 SNHLY, CDR2 FYNNEI. The trim removed 7 bases at V and 6 bases at J, leaving 10 bases unmatched. The CDR3 region is CASTAGTGSAGELFF. As DNA, the CDR3 is TGTGCCAGCACGGCGGGGACAGGAAGCGCCGGGGAGCTGTTTTTT.

The chain links TRBV25-1 to TRBJ2-2; D gene uncertain. The germline CDR1 and CDR2 sequences are MGHDK and SYGVNS. Trimming shortened V by 8 bases and J by 1 base, and 14 bases separated the two germline ends. The CDR3 loop spans 15 amino acids. The CDR3 nucleotides are TGTGCCAGCTTTAGTGGAGCACAGAACACCGGGGAGCTGTTTTTT. It translates to CASFSGAQNTGELFF.

The chain employs TRBV10-3 and TRBJ2-7, with D maybe TRBD2 (6 bases). Germline loops: CDR1 ENHRY, CDR2 SYGVKD. V was pared by 6 bases and J by 2 bases, with 23 bases between. This CDR3 is 17 amino acids long. The CDR3 sequence: CAIRTKVGGVTTYEQYF. The CDR3 DNA follows: TGTGCCATCAGGACGAAAGTAGGAGGGGTTACCACCTACGAGCAGTACTTC.

This clonotype was detected only a few times. The chain recombines TRBV6-1 with TRBJ1-5; D unclear. In germline, CDR1 is MNHNS, CDR2 SASEGT. The V gene lost 3 bases and the J gene lost 7 bases, with 7 bases spanning the gap. The CDR3 sequence is 12 residues long. The CDR3 region is CASSEPPQPQHF. CDR3 sequence (DNA): TGTGCCAGCAGTGAGCCCCCCCAGCCCCAGCATTTT.

The chain links TRBV6-2 or TRBV6-3 to TRBJ2-7; D ambiguous. The germline V gene encodes CDR1 MNHEY and CDR2 SVGEGT. The CDR3 extends over 13 amino acids. Trimming removed 8 bases at V and 5 bases at J, with 16 bases between. The CDR3 protein is CASGRIETHEQYF. CDR3 DNA: TGTGCCAGCGGACGAATAGAAACCCACGAGCAGTACTTC.

This clonotype was detected ten times or more. The chain carries TRBV6-7 and TRBJ2-7; D is uncertain. TRBV6-7 is flagged as an ORF with uncertain function. The CDR3 has 15 amino acids. V lost 2 bases and J lost 5, with 16 bases in between. The DNA for the CDR3 is TGTGCCAGCAGTTACAATCGAAGGTCAGTGGACGAGCAGTACTTC. Translated: CASSYNRRSVDEQYF.

J is TRBJ1-1 and V is TRBV29-1; D possibly corresponds to TRBD1 (6 bases). Trimming left V 7 bases short and J 2 bases short, with 11 bases between. Germline CDR1 is SQVTM and CDR2 is ANQGSEA. This CDR3 contains 12 residues. The CDR3, as DNA: TGCAGCGCGGACAGACTAAACACTGAAGCTTTCTTT. It codes for CSADRLNTEAFF.